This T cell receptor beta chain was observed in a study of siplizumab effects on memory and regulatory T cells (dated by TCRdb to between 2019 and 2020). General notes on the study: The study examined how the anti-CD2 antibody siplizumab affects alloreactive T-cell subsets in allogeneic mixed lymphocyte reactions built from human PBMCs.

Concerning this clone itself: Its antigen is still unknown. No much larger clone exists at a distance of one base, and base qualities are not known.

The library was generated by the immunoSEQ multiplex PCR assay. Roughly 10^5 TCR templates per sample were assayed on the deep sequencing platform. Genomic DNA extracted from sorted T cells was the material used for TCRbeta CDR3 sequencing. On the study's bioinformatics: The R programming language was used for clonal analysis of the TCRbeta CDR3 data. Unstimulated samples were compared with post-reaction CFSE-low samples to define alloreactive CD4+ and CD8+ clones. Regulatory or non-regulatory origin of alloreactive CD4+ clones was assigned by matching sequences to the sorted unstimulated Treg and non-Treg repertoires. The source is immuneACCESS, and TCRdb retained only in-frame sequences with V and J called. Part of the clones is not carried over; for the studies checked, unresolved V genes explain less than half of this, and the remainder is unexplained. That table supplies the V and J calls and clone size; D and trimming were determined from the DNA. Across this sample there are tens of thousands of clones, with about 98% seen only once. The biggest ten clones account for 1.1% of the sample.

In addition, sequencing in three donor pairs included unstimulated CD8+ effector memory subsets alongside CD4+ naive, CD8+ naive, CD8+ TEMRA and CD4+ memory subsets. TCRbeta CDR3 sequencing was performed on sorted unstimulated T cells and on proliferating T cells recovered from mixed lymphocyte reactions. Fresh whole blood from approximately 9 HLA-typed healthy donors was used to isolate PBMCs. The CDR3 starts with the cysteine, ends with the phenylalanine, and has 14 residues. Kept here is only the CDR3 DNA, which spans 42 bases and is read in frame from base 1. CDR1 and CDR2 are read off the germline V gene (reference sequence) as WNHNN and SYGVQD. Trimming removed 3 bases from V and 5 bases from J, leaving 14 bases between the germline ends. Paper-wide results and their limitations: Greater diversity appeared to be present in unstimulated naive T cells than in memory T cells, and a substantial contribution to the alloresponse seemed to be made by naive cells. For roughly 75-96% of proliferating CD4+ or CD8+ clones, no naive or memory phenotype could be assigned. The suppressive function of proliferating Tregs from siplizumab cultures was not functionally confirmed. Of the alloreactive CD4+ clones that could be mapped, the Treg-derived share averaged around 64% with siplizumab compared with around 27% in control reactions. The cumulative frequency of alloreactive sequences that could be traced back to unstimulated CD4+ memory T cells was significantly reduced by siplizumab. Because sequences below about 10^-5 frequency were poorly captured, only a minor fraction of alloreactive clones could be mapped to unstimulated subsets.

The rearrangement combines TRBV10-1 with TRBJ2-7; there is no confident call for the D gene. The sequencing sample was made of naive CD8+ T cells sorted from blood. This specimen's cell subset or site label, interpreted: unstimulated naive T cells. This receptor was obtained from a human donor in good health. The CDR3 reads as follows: CASSERRPQDEQYF. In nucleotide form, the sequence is TGCGCCAGCAGTGAACGACGGCCCCAGGACGAGCAGTACTTC.